The next 9 T cell receptor beta chains were all read from a single sample in a study of cytomegalovirus exposure and HLA in healthy donors. Clones were read by immunoSEQ multiplex PCR, and TCRdb kept only the in-frame ones, dropping some. The sample lists about 250,000 clones, about 90% occurring once. Sequenced material: PBMCs. The receptors here all came from a young man in good health and CMV-seropositive.

V gene TRBV4-3 combines with J gene TRBJ2-7; possible D gene TRBD2, 5 bases. The CDR3 is 16 amino acids. Trimming shortened V by 0 bases and J by 2 bases, and 14 bases separated the two germline ends. Per germline, CDR1 LGHNA and CDR2 YSLEER. The CDR3 sequence is CASSQEWRGPTYEQYF. The CDR3 DNA sequence: TGCGCCAGCAGCCAAGAGTGGAGAGGGCCGACCTACGAGCAGTACTTC.

J is TRBJ2-3 and V is TRBV27, with D unclear. Trimming took off 6 bases at V and 1 base at J, with 5 bases between the two ends. Per the germline V gene, CDR1 is MNHEY and CDR2 is SMNVEV (reference sequence). This CDR3 is 12 amino acids long. CDR3 nucleotide sequence: TGTGCCAGCAGCATAGGCACAGATACGCAGTATTTT. This sequence encodes CASSIGTDTQYF.

The count of this clone is one. CDR3 nucleotides: TGTGCCAGCAGCTTACCTTCAGGGGCTGTAACTGAAGCTTTCTTT. It specifies CASSLPSGAVTEAFF. The V and J genes are TRBV7-2 and TRBJ1-1; D is perhaps TRBD1 (6 bases). V shed 2 bases and J shed 5 bases, with 15 bases lying between them. CDR3 size: 15 residues. Germline CDR1 is SGHTA and CDR2 is FQGNSA.

V and J are TRBV9 and TRBJ2-2; 8 nucleotides match TRBD1. V shed 6 bases and J 4 bases; nucleotides not matched to a gene: 5. Germline assignment: CDR1 SGDLS and CDR2 YYNGEE. The CDR3 spans 14 residues. The CDR3 bases are TGTGCCAGCAAACAGGGGGTCGCCACCGGGGAGCTGTTTTTT. Its protein product is CASKQGVATGELFF. Full variable domain (missing parts from reference TRBV9 and TRBJ2-2): DSGVTQTPKHLITATGQRVTLRCSPRSGDLSVYWYQQSLDQGLQFLIQYYNGEERAKGNILERFSAQQFPDLHSELNLSSLELGDSALYFCASKQGVATGELFFGEGSRLTVL.

J is TRBJ1-1 and V is TRBV7-2, with D unclear. This CDR3 has 11 residues. Germline CDR1 SGHTA, CDR2 FQGNSA. V lost 4 bases to trimming and J lost 8 bases, with 8 bases between them. CDR3 bases: TGTGCCAGCAGCTATACACGGGAAGCTTTCTTT. This sequence encodes CASSYTREAFF. Combining the CDR3 with reference TRBV7-2 and TRBJ1-1 gives the whole variable domain GAGVSQSPSNKVTEKGKDVELRCDPISGHTALYWYRQSLGQGLEFLIYFQGNSAPDKSGLPSDRFSAERTGGSVSTLTIQRTQQEDSAVYLCASSYTREAFFGQGTRLTVV.

The chain joins TRBV4-2 to TRBJ1-5, with D hard to call. The CDR3 has 16 residues. V gave up 0 bases and J gave up 1 base, with 10 bases separating them. In germline, CDR1 is LGHNA, CDR2 YNFKEQ. The CDR3, as DNA: TGTGCCAGCAGCCAAGATAGGCAGAACAGCAATCAGCCCCAGCATTTT. Protein product: CASSQDRQNSNQPQHF.

The chain joins TRBV7-2 to TRBJ1-2; 7 positions match TRBD1. This CDR3 spans 14 amino acids. CDR1 is SGHTA, CDR2 FQGNSA, per germline. V shed 8 bases, J shed 4 bases, and the junction held 10 bases outside the gene matches. The CDR3 DNA reads as TGTGCCAGCGAAGACTACGGGACAGTCTATGGCTACACCTTC. Residues: CASEDYGTVYGYTF.

The J gene is TRBJ2-7, the V gene TRBV5-6; 10 positions agree with TRBD1. Germline CDR1 is SGHDT and CDR2 is YYEEEE. This CDR3 is built from 14 residues. Trimming cost V 3 bases and J 5 bases; bases outside gene matches: 5. The CDR3 DNA is TGTGCCAGCAGCTCCAGACAGGGGGCCCACGAGCAGTACTTC. This encodes CASSSRQGAHEQYF.

V gene TRBV18 combines with J gene TRBJ2-7; D remains ambiguous. The CDR3 runs 13 residues. V was cut by 3 bases and J by 3 bases, with 9 bases left in between. CDR1 is KGHSH, CDR2 LQKENI, per germline. CDR3 DNA: TGTGCCAGCTCACCGGCTGCGGACTACGAGCAGTACTTC. Its protein is CASSPAADYEQYF.